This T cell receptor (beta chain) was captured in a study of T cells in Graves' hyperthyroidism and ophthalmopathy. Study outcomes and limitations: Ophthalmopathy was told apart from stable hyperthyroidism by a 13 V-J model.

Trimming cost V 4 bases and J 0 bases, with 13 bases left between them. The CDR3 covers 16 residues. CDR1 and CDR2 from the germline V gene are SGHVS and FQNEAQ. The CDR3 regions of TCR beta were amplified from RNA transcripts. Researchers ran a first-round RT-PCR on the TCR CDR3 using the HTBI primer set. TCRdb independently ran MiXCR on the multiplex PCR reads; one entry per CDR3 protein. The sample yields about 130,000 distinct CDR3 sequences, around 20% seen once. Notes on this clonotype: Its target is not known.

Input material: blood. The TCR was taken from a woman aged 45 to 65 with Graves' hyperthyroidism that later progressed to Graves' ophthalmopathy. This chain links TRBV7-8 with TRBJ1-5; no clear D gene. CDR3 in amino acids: CASSSRRLYSNQPQHF. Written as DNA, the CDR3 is TGTGCCAGCAGCTCTCGACGGCTTTATAGCAATCAGCCCCAGCATTTT.